This T cell receptor (beta chain) was sequenced during a study of T cells after yellow fever vaccination. The authors made TCR cDNA by 5'RACE template switching, adding a universal primer site and UMIs. Each CDR3 protein gets one entry after TCRdb re-called the 5' RACE reads with MiXCR. Here the sample spans some 500,000 distinct CDR3 sequences, about 14% being singletons. With respect to this clonotype: The antigen remains unidentified.

The V segment lost 4 bases and the J segment 5 bases; nucleotides outside the gene matches: 9. The CDR3 extends over 15 amino acids. From germline, CDR1 is KGHDR and CDR2 SFDVKD. Findings and caveats of the study: Boosting was followed by the reappearance of most primary-vaccination clones (just under 98% CD4, about 88% CD8). From the bulk population, abundant clonotypes could contaminate and appear within FACS-sorted repertoires.

Specimen: PBMCs, collected on the day of the yellow fever booster vaccination. J is TRBJ2-7 and V is TRBV24-1; 8 nucleotides align to TRBD1. The sequence was obtained from a man in his thirties or forties who received the YFV17D yellow fever vaccine. The CDR3 loop is CATSDQGQALNEQYF. In nucleotides, the CDR3 is TGTGCCACCAGTGACCAGGGACAGGCCCTCAACGAGCAGTACTTC.